The rows below give T cell receptor beta chains drawn from one sample of a study of cytotoxic CD8 clonotypes in ibrutinib-treated CLL. The table came from immunoSEQ multiplex PCR; TCRdb's copy has only in-frame clones and leaves some out. The data show fewer than 400,000 clones, over 60% seen once. The specimen was PBMCs, collected after 36 months of ibrutinib treatment. These receptors were collected from a human donor with chronic lymphocytic leukemia. The CDR3 runs from the conserved cysteine through the conserved F or W. The D gene is left open where the match is weak. Not all rows give a size; the values are once, few, many and, for expanded clones, a class.

j_gene: TRBJ2-7
d_gene: -
v_gene: TRBV5-6
abundance: -
CDR3aa: CASSLGVLLEQYF
CDR3nt: TGTGCCAGCAGCTTGGGGGTGCTTCTCGAGCAGTACTTC

j_gene: TRBJ2-3
d_gene: -
v_gene: TRBV18
abundance: -
CDR3aa: CASSPLPGTDTQYF
CDR3nt: TGTGCCAGCTCACCACTTCCAGGCACAGATACGCAGTATTTT

j_gene: TRBJ1-2
d_gene: -
v_gene: TRBV4-1
abundance: -
CDR3aa: CASSQGSTEYHYGYTF
CDR3nt: TGCGCCAGCAGCCAAGGATCGACAGAATACCACTATGGCTACACCTTC

j_gene: TRBJ1-2
d_gene: -
v_gene: TRBV29-1
abundance: few
CDR3aa: CSVVAGMGNYGYTF
CDR3nt: TGCAGCGTTGTGGCGGGGATGGGGAACTATGGCTACACCTTC

j_gene: TRBJ1-4
d_gene: TRBD1
v_gene: TRBV2
abundance: -
CDR3aa: CASRAGQGVFLEKLFF
CDR3nt: TGTGCCAGCAGGGCCGGCCAGGGGGTGTTCCTTGAAAAACTGTTTTTT

j_gene: TRBJ2-5
d_gene: -
v_gene: TRBV9
abundance: -
CDR3aa: CASSLSSPWSRGTQYF
CDR3nt: TGTGCCAGCAGCCTTAGCTCCCCCTGGAGCAGGGGGACCCAGTACTTC

j_gene: TRBJ1-4
d_gene: -
v_gene: TRBV14
abundance: -
CDR3aa: CASSQVGGAANEKLFF
CDR3nt: TGTGCCAGCAGCCAAGTTGGAGGGGCGGCTAATGAAAAACTGTTTTTT

j_gene: TRBJ1-6
d_gene: TRBD1
v_gene: TRBV6-5
abundance: once
CDR3aa: CASNPTGGTSPLHF
CDR3nt: TGTGCCAGCAATCCTACAGGGGGGACTTCACCCCTCCACTTT

j_gene: TRBJ1-5
d_gene: -
v_gene: TRBV27
abundance: -
CDR3aa: CASSPGRYSNQPQHF
CDR3nt: TGTGCCAGCAGCCCGGGACGGTATAGCAATCAGCCCCAGCATTTT

j_gene: TRBJ2-5
d_gene: -
v_gene: TRBV7-2
abundance: -
CDR3aa: CASSLVGVKVSLSRETQYF
CDR3nt: TGTGCCAGCAGCTTAGTAGGCGTCAAAGTTTCCCTTTCGAGGGAGACCCAGTACTTC

j_gene: TRBJ2-5
d_gene: -
v_gene: TRBV9
abundance: -
CDR3aa: CASSVGTSLGETQYF
CDR3nt: TGTGCCAGCAGCGTAGGGACCAGCTTGGGGGAGACCCAGTACTTC

j_gene: TRBJ1-2
d_gene: -
v_gene: TRBV6-1
abundance: -
CDR3aa: CASTLVGGVYGYTF
CDR3nt: TGTGCCAGCACCCTTGTGGGGGGGGTCTATGGCTACACCTTC

j_gene: TRBJ1-5
d_gene: TRBD1
v_gene: TRBV5-1
abundance: few
CDR3aa: CASSLQGAWDQPQHF
CDR3nt: TGCGCCAGCAGCCTACAGGGGGCCTGGGATCAGCCCCAGCATTTT

j_gene: TRBJ2-7
d_gene: -
v_gene: TRBV5-1
abundance: -
CDR3aa: CASSPGHSSYEQYF
CDR3nt: TGCGCCAGCAGCCCGGGACACAGCTCCTACGAGCAGTACTTC

j_gene: TRBJ2-7
d_gene: TRBD2
v_gene: TRBV18
abundance: few
CDR3aa: CASSPSGGGYEQYF
CDR3nt: TGTGCCAGCTCACCAAGCGGGGGTGGGTACGAGCAGTACTTC

j_gene: TRBJ1-1
d_gene: -
v_gene: TRBV7-2
abundance: -
CDR3aa: CASSLGPRNTEAFF
CDR3nt: TGTGCCAGCAGCTTAGGGCCCAGGAATACTGAAGCTTTCTTT

j_gene: TRBJ1-1
d_gene: -
v_gene: TRBV5-5
abundance: -
CDR3aa: CASSLWDGDTEAFF
CDR3nt: TGTGCCAGCAGCCTATGGGACGGGGACACTGAAGCTTTCTTT

j_gene: TRBJ1-2
d_gene: -
v_gene: TRBV19
abundance: -
CDR3aa: CASSITAAPGYGYTF
CDR3nt: TGTGCCAGTAGTATAACGGCAGCCCCTGGCTATGGCTACACCTTC

j_gene: TRBJ1-1
d_gene: TRBD1
v_gene: TRBV6-5
abundance: -
CDR3aa: CASSYGTVSTEAFF
CDR3nt: TGTGCCAGCAGTTACGGGACAGTATCAACTGAAGCTTTCTTT

j_gene: TRBJ2-5
d_gene: -
v_gene: TRBV19
abundance: once
CDR3aa: CASSMGSGETQYF
CDR3nt: TGTGCCAGTAGTATGGGCAGCGGAGAGACCCAGTACTTC

j_gene: TRBJ1-5
d_gene: -
v_gene: TRBV27
abundance: -
CDR3aa: CASSLGTGHTQPQHF
CDR3nt: TGTGCCAGCAGTCTAGGTACGGGCCACACACAGCCCCAGCATTTT

j_gene: TRBJ1-1
d_gene: -
v_gene: TRBV28
abundance: few
CDR3aa: CASSLSVEAFF
CDR3nt: TGTGCCAGCAGTTTGTCTGTTGAAGCTTTCTTT

j_gene: TRBJ1-5
d_gene: -
v_gene: TRBV10-3
abundance: -
CDR3aa: CAISEFGLSNQPQHF
CDR3nt: TGTGCCATCAGTGAGTTTGGGTTGAGCAATCAGCCCCAGCATTTT

j_gene: TRBJ1-2
d_gene: TRBD1
v_gene: TRBV4-1
abundance: -
CDR3aa: CASSQLGQSYGYTF
CDR3nt: TGCGCCAGCAGCCAACTGGGACAGAGCTATGGCTACACCTTC

j_gene: TRBJ2-5
d_gene: TRBD1
v_gene: TRBV5-6
abundance: -
CDR3aa: CASSLARTGEETQYF
CDR3nt: TGTGCCAGCAGCTTGGCTCGGACAGGGGAAGAGACCCAGTACTTC

j_gene: TRBJ1-5
d_gene: -
v_gene: TRBV19
abundance: -
CDR3aa: CASSVVSNQPQHF
CDR3nt: TGTGCCAGTAGTGTTGTTAGCAATCAGCCCCAGCATTTT

j_gene: TRBJ2-1
d_gene: TRBD1
v_gene: TRBV4-1
abundance: -
CDR3aa: CASSLGTGLSFQQFF
CDR3nt: TGCGCCAGCAGCCTCGGGACAGGCCTAAGTTTCCAGCAGTTCTTC

j_gene: TRBJ2-7
d_gene: -
v_gene: TRBV19
abundance: -
CDR3aa: CASSIRDGAYEQYF
CDR3nt: TGTGCCAGTAGTATAAGAGACGGAGCCTACGAGCAGTACTTC

j_gene: TRBJ1-1
d_gene: -
v_gene: TRBV2
abundance: -
CDR3aa: CASSPGPITEAFF
CDR3nt: TGTGCCAGCAGCCCTGGGCCGATCACTGAAGCTTTCTTT

j_gene: TRBJ2-7
d_gene: TRBD2
v_gene: TRBV6-6
abundance: -
CDR3aa: CASSYSGLAGVGEQYF
CDR3nt: TGTGCCAGCAGTTACTCTGGACTAGCGGGAGTAGGCGAGCAGTACTTC

j_gene: TRBJ2-2
d_gene: TRBD1
v_gene: TRBV7-3
abundance: -
CDR3aa: CASSSYRGLDTGELFF
CDR3nt: TGTGCCAGCAGCTCCTACAGGGGGCTCGACACCGGGGAGCTGTTTTTT

j_gene: TRBJ1-1
d_gene: -
v_gene: TRBV18
abundance: few
CDR3aa: CASSPTPNTEAFF
CDR3nt: TGTGCCAGCTCGCCGACACCGAACACTGAAGCTTTCTTT

j_gene: TRBJ2-1
d_gene: TRBD1
v_gene: TRBV9
abundance: -
CDR3aa: CASSAGGFYNEQFF
CDR3nt: TGTGCCAGCAGCGCAGGGGGCTTCTACAATGAGCAGTTCTTC

j_gene: TRBJ2-7
d_gene: -
v_gene: TRBV4-1
abundance: -
CDR3aa: CASSLATRQGYEQYF
CDR3nt: TGCGCCAGCAGCCTAGCAACTCGACAAGGGTACGAGCAGTACTTC

j_gene: TRBJ2-5
d_gene: TRBD1
v_gene: TRBV11-2
abundance: -
CDR3aa: CASSLGQGEETQYF
CDR3nt: TGTGCCAGCAGCTTAGGACAGGGGGAGGAGACCCAGTACTTC

j_gene: TRBJ1-3
d_gene: -
v_gene: TRBV7-6
abundance: -
CDR3aa: CASTPWGAATSGNTIYF
CDR3nt: TGTGCCAGCACCCCCTGGGGGGCTGCTACCTCTGGAAACACCATATATTTT

j_gene: TRBJ2-1
d_gene: -
v_gene: TRBV23-1
abundance: -
CDR3aa: CASSHHRNGGDRLRYEQFF
CDR3nt: TGCGCCAGCAGTCACCATCGTAATGGGGGGGACAGGCTAAGGTATGAGCAGTTCTTC

j_gene: TRBJ2-3
d_gene: -
v_gene: TRBV19
abundance: -
CDR3aa: CASSIWEGGTDTQYF
CDR3nt: TGTGCCAGTAGTATATGGGAAGGGGGCACAGATACGCAGTATTTT

j_gene: TRBJ2-1
d_gene: TRBD2
v_gene: TRBV10-2
abundance: -
CDR3aa: CASRGTSGDEQFF
CDR3nt: TGCGCCAGCAGGGGGACTAGCGGAGACGAGCAGTTCTTC

j_gene: TRBJ2-5
d_gene: -
v_gene: TRBV15
abundance: once
CDR3aa: CATSFGGSAETQYF
CDR3nt: TGTGCCACCAGCTTCGGGGGAAGCGCGGAGACCCAGTACTTC

j_gene: TRBJ2-1
d_gene: TRBD2
v_gene: TRBV28
abundance: -
CDR3aa: CASTQSRPGLARYNEQFF
CDR3nt: TGTGCCAGCACCCAATCACGACCGGGACTAGCCCGCTACAATGAGCAGTTCTTC

j_gene: TRBJ2-5
d_gene: TRBD1
v_gene: TRBV5-6
abundance: -
CDR3aa: CASSEDRGETQYF
CDR3nt: TGTGCCAGCAGCGAGGACAGGGGGGAGACCCAGTACTTC

j_gene: TRBJ1-4
d_gene: -
v_gene: TRBV5-6
abundance: -
CDR3aa: CASSSDYANEKLFF
CDR3nt: TGTGCCAGCAGCTCTGATTATGCTAATGAAAAACTGTTTTTT

j_gene: TRBJ2-1
d_gene: -
v_gene: TRBV6-5
abundance: -
CDR3aa: CASSYSGPPEQFF
CDR3nt: TGTGCCAGCAGTTACTCCGGGCCCCCTGAGCAGTTCTTC

j_gene: TRBJ1-2
d_gene: TRBD1
v_gene: TRBV13
abundance: few
CDR3aa: CASSFDRDYGYTF
CDR3nt: TGTGCCAGCAGCTTCGACAGGGACTATGGCTACACCTTC

j_gene: TRBJ1-2
d_gene: TRBD1
v_gene: TRBV4-1
abundance: -
CDR3aa: CASSQRTLGTGSNYGYTF
CDR3nt: TGCGCCAGCAGCCAACGGACCCTTGGGACAGGCTCTAACTATGGCTACACCTTC

j_gene: TRBJ1-5
d_gene: -
v_gene: TRBV7-6
abundance: few
CDR3aa: CASSPGRNQPQHF
CDR3nt: TGTGCCAGCAGCCCCGGTCGGAATCAGCCCCAGCATTTT

j_gene: TRBJ2-5
d_gene: TRBD1
v_gene: TRBV9
abundance: few
CDR3aa: CASSAGTEETQYF
CDR3nt: TGTGCCAGCAGCGCCGGGACAGAAGAGACCCAGTACTTC

j_gene: TRBJ1-5
d_gene: -
v_gene: TRBV19
abundance: few
CDR3aa: CASSIFGQSNQPQHF
CDR3nt: TGTGCCAGTAGTATCTTTGGACAGAGCAATCAGCCCCAGCATTTT

j_gene: TRBJ1-2
d_gene: -
v_gene: TRBV19
abundance: -
CDR3aa: CASSIQVVNYGYTF
CDR3nt: TGTGCCAGTAGTATACAGGTGGTGAACTATGGCTACACCTTC

j_gene: TRBJ2-2
d_gene: TRBD2
v_gene: TRBV27
abundance: -
CDR3aa: CASISLAGTNTGELFF
CDR3nt: TGTGCCAGCATCTCCCTAGCGGGAACAAACACCGGGGAGCTGTTTTTT

j_gene: TRBJ1-2
d_gene: -
v_gene: TRBV5-6
abundance: -
CDR3aa: CASSFFGLDGYTF
CDR3nt: TGTGCCAGCAGCTTTTTCGGTCTTGATGGCTACACCTTC

j_gene: TRBJ1-5
d_gene: TRBD1
v_gene: TRBV6-6
abundance: -
CDR3aa: CASSSGQGKNQPQHF
CDR3nt: TGTGCCAGCAGTTCTGGACAGGGGAAGAATCAGCCCCAGCATTTT

j_gene: TRBJ2-7
d_gene: -
v_gene: TRBV5-8
abundance: -
CDR3aa: CASSLGSGAYEQYF
CDR3nt: TGTGCCAGCAGCTTGGGGTCCGGAGCCTACGAGCAGTACTTC

j_gene: TRBJ1-5
d_gene: -
v_gene: TRBV7-2
abundance: -
CDR3aa: CASSLVGGRSNQPQHF
CDR3nt: TGTGCCAGCAGCTTAGTCGGGGGTCGGAGCAATCAGCCCCAGCATTTT

j_gene: TRBJ1-5
d_gene: TRBD1
v_gene: TRBV4-1
abundance: -
CDR3aa: CASSQENRGRGQPQHF
CDR3nt: TGCGCCAGCAGCCAAGAGAACAGGGGGAGGGGTCAGCCCCAGCATTTT

j_gene: TRBJ2-7
d_gene: TRBD2
v_gene: TRBV4-3
abundance: -
CDR3aa: CASSLLAGGNEQYF
CDR3nt: TGCGCCAGCAGCCTACTAGCGGGAGGGAACGAGCAGTACTTC

j_gene: TRBJ2-7
d_gene: TRBD2
v_gene: TRBV27
abundance: once
CDR3aa: CASSLIAGSSYEQYF
CDR3nt: TGTGCCAGCAGTCTCATAGCGGGTAGCTCCTACGAGCAGTACTTC

j_gene: TRBJ1-2
d_gene: TRBD1
v_gene: TRBV7-2
abundance: -
CDR3aa: CASSTRTGVPRAYGYTF
CDR3nt: TGTGCCAGCAGCACCCGGACAGGGGTCCCCAGGGCCTATGGCTACACCTTC